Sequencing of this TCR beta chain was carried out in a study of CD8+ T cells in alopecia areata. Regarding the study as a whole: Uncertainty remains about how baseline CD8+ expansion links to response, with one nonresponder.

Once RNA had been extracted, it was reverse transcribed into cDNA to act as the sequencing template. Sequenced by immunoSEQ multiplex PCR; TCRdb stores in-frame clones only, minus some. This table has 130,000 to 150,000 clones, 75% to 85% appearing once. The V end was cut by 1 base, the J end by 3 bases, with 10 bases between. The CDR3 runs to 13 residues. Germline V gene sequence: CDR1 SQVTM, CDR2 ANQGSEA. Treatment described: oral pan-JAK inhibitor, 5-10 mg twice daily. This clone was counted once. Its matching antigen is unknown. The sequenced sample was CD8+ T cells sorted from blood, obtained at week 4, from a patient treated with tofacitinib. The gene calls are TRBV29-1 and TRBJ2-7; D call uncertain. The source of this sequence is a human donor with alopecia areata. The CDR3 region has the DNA TGCAGCGTTGAAGCAGACACGGGCTACGAGCAGTACTTC. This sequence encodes CSVEADTGYEQYF.